A selection of T cell receptor beta chains follows, all from one sample in a study of cytotoxic CD8 clonotypes in ibrutinib-treated CLL. Method: immunoSEQ multiplex PCR; TCRdb's copy keeps in-frame clones and lacks some. Counted here are around 250,000 clones, 70% occurring once; the ten biggest clones make up roughly 14%. Sequenced here: PBMCs, sampled after 24 months of ibrutinib treatment. The receptors come from a human donor with chronic lymphocytic leukemia. Both conserved end residues are part of each CDR3. A D gene is named only where the DNA matches it firmly. Clone size, where shown, is once, few, many, or a class for clones that have expanded.

>TRBV9|NA|TRBJ1-4|15|NA
TGTGCCAGCAGCGTAGAGGGCGCAACTAATGAAAAACTGTTTTTT
CASSVEGATNEKLFF
>TRBV9|TRBD1|TRBJ1-4|15|NA
TGTGCCAGCAGCGGAGATGACAGGGCAGATGAAAAACTGTTTTTT
CASSGDDRADEKLFF
>TRBV7-6|NA|TRBJ1-1|14|NA
TGTGCCAGCAGCTTTAGCGACAGGAACACTGAAGCTTTCTTT
CASSFSDRNTEAFF
>TRBV19|NA|TRBJ2-7|14|NA
TGTGCCAGTAGTATGAGGACAGAATCCTACGAGCAGTACTTC
CASSMRTESYEQYF
>TRBV7-7|TRBD2|TRBJ2-1|15|NA
TGTGCTAGCAGCCTCGGACTAGCGGGAGTTGGTGAGCAGTTCTTC
CASSLGLAGVGEQFF
>TRBV9|NA|TRBJ2-3|15|NA
TGTGCCAGCAGCGTAGCCCCTAGGTTCACAGATACGCAGTATTTT
CASSVAPRFTDTQYF
>TRBV6-6|TRBD1|TRBJ2-2|14|NA
TGTGCCAGCAGTTACAACAGGGGATCCGGGGAGCTGTTTTTT
CASSYNRGSGELFF
>TRBV28|NA|TRBJ1-1|15|few
TGTGCCAGCAGTATAAGACAGGTTTCGTACACTGAAGCTTTCTTT
CASSIRQVSYTEAFF
>TRBV30|NA|TRBJ1-3|15|NA
TGTGCCTGGAGTGTCCCCTGGGTTGCTGGAAACACCATATATTTT
CAWSVPWVAGNTIYF
>TRBV6-1|NA|TRBJ2-7|14|NA
TGTGCCAGCAGTGAATCAGGGAACCTCTACGAGCAGTACTTC
CASSESGNLYEQYF
>TRBV19|NA|TRBJ2-2|15|NA
TGTGCCAGTAGTATTTCGATGGGGCTACCGGGAGCTGCGTTTTTT
CASSISMGLPGAAFF
>TRBV27|TRBD2|TRBJ2-7|15|NA
TGTGCCAGCAGTTTAGAATCGGGAGGGCCCTACGAGCAGTACTTC
CASSLESGGPYEQYF
>TRBV29-1|NA|TRBJ2-5|15|NA
TGCAGCGTTGAAGTTTCCAGCGGGACATTAGAGACCCAGTACTTC
CSVEVSSGTLETQYF
>TRBV4-3|NA|TRBJ2-5|13|NA
TGCGCCAGCAGCCCCGGGGTAAAAGAGACCCAGTACTTC
CASSPGVKETQYF
>TRBV25-1|TRBD1|TRBJ1-1|13|NA
TGTGCCAGCAGCCGGACAGGGAACACTGAAGCTTTCTTT
CASSRTGNTEAFF
>TRBV7-6|NA|TRBJ2-5|13|NA
TGTGCCAGCAGCTTACAGAACTGGGAGACCCAGTACTTC
CASSLQNWETQYF
>TRBV29-1|TRBD1|TRBJ1-2|15|few
TGCAGCGTTGATTCCCAGGGGGGGGCAGGCTATGGCTACACCTTC
CSVDSQGGAGYGYTF
>TRBV6-1|NA|TRBJ1-5|14|NA
TGTGCCAGCAGTGCCCGGGACAAGAATCAGCCCCAGCATTTT
CASSARDKNQPQHF
>TRBV29-1|TRBD1|TRBJ2-5|12|NA
TGCAGCGCCGGACAGGGGCGAGAGACCCAGTACTTC
CSAGQGRETQYF
>TRBV7-2|TRBD2|TRBJ2-7|15|NA
TGTGCCAGCAGAGCCGGGACTAGCGCTTCCTACGAGCAGTACTTC
CASRAGTSASYEQYF
>TRBV5-1|NA|TRBJ2-3|17|NA
TGCGCCAGCACCACCGGAACGAGAGGCGTGGGAACAGATACGCAGTATTTT
CASTTGTRGVGTDTQYF
>TRBV28|TRBD2|TRBJ2-1|17|NA
TGTGCCAGCGCGGGGACTAGCGGGGACCGATCCTACAATGAGCAGTTCTTC
CASAGTSGDRSYNEQFF
>TRBV5-1|NA|TRBJ1-3|13|NA
TGCGCCAGCAGCTTGGGTCCTGGAAACACCATATATTTT
CASSLGPGNTIYF
>TRBV7-8|TRBD1|TRBJ2-5|14|once
TGTGCCAGCAGCTATCCAGGGGGCAGGGAGACCCAGTACTTC
CASSYPGGRETQYF
>TRBV6-5|TRBD1|TRBJ2-7|14|NA
TGTGCCAGCAGCCCGGGACAGTTAATATACGAGCAGTACTTC
CASSPGQLIYEQYF
>TRBV10-3|TRBD2|TRBJ2-1|14|NA
TGTGCCATCAAGGTCGAGCGGGAGTATCTTGAGCAGTTCTTC
CAIKVEREYLEQFF
>TRBV27|TRBD1|TRBJ2-7|15|NA
TGTGCCAGCAGACTCGAGGGGACAGGCTCCTACGAGCAGTACTTC
CASRLEGTGSYEQYF
>TRBV28|NA|TRBJ2-7|15|NA
TGTGCCAGCAGGGGGGACGCACTAGGGAATTACGAGCAGTACTTC
CASRGDALGNYEQYF
>TRBV29-1|NA|TRBJ2-1|11|NA
TGCAGCGTTGGGGTGACAGAGGGGCAGTTCTTC
CSVGVTEGQFF
>TRBV7-8|NA|TRBJ1-1|14|NA
TGTGCCAGCAGCTCTGTACAGGGCGGGACTGAAGCTTTCTTT
CASSSVQGGTEAFF